Shown below are 6 T cell receptor beta chains from a single sample sequenced in a study of blood T cell repertoires in COVID-19. Clones were read by immunoSEQ multiplex PCR, and TCRdb kept only the in-frame ones, dropping some. The sample includes about 310,000 clones, 75% to 90% seen only once; the top ten take 9.5%. The specimen was PBMCs or T cells enriched from blood (not recorded which). The receptors stem from a middle-aged woman who had recovered from COVID-19.

The chain combines TRBV6-5 with TRBJ2-5; D remains unclear. The CDR3 is 11 residues long. CDR1 is MNHEY, CDR2 SVGAGI, per germline. V was cut by 6 bases and J by 5 bases, with 7 bases left in between. The CDR3 DNA is TGTGCCAGCAGCTCTAGGGAGACCCAGTACTTC. Its protein product is CASSSRETQYF.

V gene TRBV10-3 combines with J gene TRBJ2-7; 8 positions agree with TRBD1. CDR3 length: 13 amino acids. Losses at the gene ends were 3 bases for V and 11 bases for J; bases not matched to a gene: 9. Germline V gene sequence: CDR1 ENHRY, CDR2 SYGVKD. CDR3 sequence reads: CAISDGQGTEEYF. CDR3 in DNA: TGTGCCATCAGTGACGGACAGGGTACGGAGGAGTACTTC.

This chain connects TRBV11-2 to TRBJ1-3; D gene uncertain. Germline assignment: CDR1 SGHAT and CDR2 FQNNGV. The CDR3 totals 14 residues. Trimming left V 6 bases short and J 0 bases short, with 9 bases between. CDR3 region: CASREHISGNTIYF. The CDR3 DNA reads TGTGCCAGCAGGGAGCACATCTCTGGAAACACCATATATTTT. Looking up the rest from reference TRBV11-2 and TRBJ1-3 gives the full variable domain: EAGVAQSPRYKIIEKRQSVAFWCNPISGHATLYWYQQILGQGPKLLIQFQNNGVVDDSQLPKDRFSAERLKGVDSTLKIQPAKLEDSAVYLCASREHISGNTIYFGEGSWLTVV.

This chain links TRBV12-3 or TRBV12-4 with TRBJ2-5; 12 positions agree with TRBD2. V gave up 5 bases and J gave up 8 bases; unmatched junction bases: 3. The CDR3 totals 13 residues. DNA for the CDR3: TGTGCCAGCAGTCCTAGCGGGGGGGGAACCCAGTACTTC. It specifies CASSPSGGGTQYF.

This chain connects TRBV7-8 to TRBJ1-1; D ambiguous. Germline values: CDR1 SGHVS, CDR2 FQNEAQ. V dropped 5 bases and J dropped 3 bases, with 16 bases sitting between them. This CDR3 spans 15 amino acids. As DNA, the CDR3 is TGTGCCAGCAGCCTACGAACAGCCTCGTACACTGAAGCTTTCTTT. This codes for CASSLRTASYTEAFF.

This clone was seen a single time. The rearrangement links TRBV5-4 to TRBJ1-6; the match to TRBD1 covers 8 bases. The CDR3 loop spans 16 amino acids. Germline loops: CDR1 SGHNT, CDR2 YYREEE (reference sequence). Trimming removed 5 bases from V and 8 bases from J; junction bases left unmatched: 12. This CDR3 is CASRPSGGPMDSPLHF. CDR3 nucleotides: TGTGCCAGCAGGCCTTCAGGGGGCCCAATGGATTCACCCCTCCACTTT.